Following are 25 T cell receptor beta chains from one sample sequenced in a study of regulatory T cells in long-lasting Graves disease. With iRepertoire HTBI primers and Arm-PCR of CDR3 regions, TCR beta libraries were built. Using its own MiXCR run on the multiplex PCR reads, TCRdb lists one record per CDR3 protein. Here the sample spans roughly 500,000 distinct CDR3 sequences, 13% being singletons. Specified time point: newly diagnosed GD, antithyroid drugs for less than 3 months. Researchers made the TCR library from RNA that was extracted from PBMCs. These data were likewise used in another study, on T cells in Graves' hyperthyroidism and ophthalmopathy.

The sample in question was peripheral blood mononuclear cells (PBMCs), obtained at new diagnosis, from a patient treated with antithyroid drugs. The receptors originated from a man younger than 45 with Graves disease.

This clonotype was counted ten times or more. The rearrangement uses TRBV10-3 and TRBJ2-7; D remains ambiguous. Germline V lookup: CDR1 ENHRY, CDR2 SYGVKD. V lost 0 bases to trimming and J lost 0 bases, with 6 bases between them. The CDR3 is 14 amino acids. Here the CDR3 reads CAISESVSSYEQYF. CDR3 DNA sequence: TGTGCCATCAGTGAGTCGGTCAGCTCCTACGAGCAGTACTTC.

In its sample, this clonotype was seen many times. The chain joins TRBV3-1 to TRBJ2-3; TRBD2 agrees at 9 bases. The ends lost 1 base at V and 4 bases at J; junction bases unmatched: 3. Germline loops: CDR1 LGHDT, CDR2 YNNKEL (reference sequence). The CDR3 has 15 residues. DNA of the CDR3: TGTGCCAGCAGCCAAGGGACTAGCGTTCCAGATACGCAGTATTTT. Residues: CASSQGTSVPDTQYF.

Many counts were recorded for this clonotype. The chain uses TRBV12-3 or TRBV12-4 and TRBJ2-3, with 14 bases that match TRBD2. The CDR3 length is 15 residues. The V segment lost 6 bases and the J segment 4 bases; nucleotides outside the gene matches: 3. CDR3 region: CASSPTSGRADTQYF. The CDR3 region has the DNA TGTGCCAGCAGCCCGACTAGCGGGAGGGCAGATACGCAGTATTTT.

V is TRBV5-1 and J is TRBJ2-2; tentative D call: TRBD2 (5 bases). Germline V gene sequence: CDR1 SGHRS, CDR2 YFSETQ. Trimming removed 0 bases at V and 7 bases at J, with 13 bases between. This CDR3 contains 15 residues. The CDR3 DNA follows: TGCGCCAGCAGCTTGGATGGCCTAGCTAACGGGGAGCTGTTTTTT. Amino acid sequence: CASSLDGLANGELFF.

This clonotype was seen ten or more times. V usage is TRBV6-1 and J usage is TRBJ2-5, with TRBD1 as a possible D gene (6 bases). CDR3 length: 15 amino acids. The V end lost 5 bases, the J end lost 4 bases, and 17 bases lay between the germline ends. The V gene's germline CDR1 is MNHNS and CDR2 SASEGT. The CDR3 sequence is CASSRGQTLVETQYF. The DNA for the CDR3 is TGTGCCAGCAGTAGGGGACAAACCCTGGTAGAGACCCAGTACTTC.

This clonotype has a count of ten or more. The chain joins TRBV20-1 to TRBJ1-3; 7 bases map to TRBD1. This CDR3 is 14 amino acids long. Germline V lookup: CDR1 DFQATT, CDR2 SNEGSKA (reference sequence). With V trimmed by 3 bases and J by 3 bases, 5 bases remained unmatched. The CDR3 nucleotides read TGCAGTGCTAGGGAAGGGGGCGGTGGAAACACCATATATTTT. Its protein is CSAREGGGGNTIYF.

This clonotype was counted only a few times. The germline gene is not matched at one end of the junction; a read error may be the cause. The V gene is TRBV28, the J gene TRBJ2-3, with D possibly matching TRBD2 (6 bases). Germline V gene lookup returns CDR1 MDHEN and CDR2 SYDVKM. The CDR3 runs 17 residues. Here the CDR3 reads CASSSRDSFTGGDAQYF. The CDR3 bases are TGTGCCAGCAGCTCCCGGGACTCCTTTACAGGAGGAGATGCGCAGTATTTT.

This clonotype was recorded many times. The V call is TRBV29-1, the J call TRBJ2-4; D possibly uses TRBD1 or TRBD2 (6 bases each). Trimming removed 0 bases from V and 12 bases from J, with 21 bases in between. Germline CDR1 and CDR2: SQVTM and ANQGSEA. The length of the CDR3 is 15 residues. This chain's CDR3 is CSVEDPGGRKSHQYF. In DNA, the CDR3 is TGCAGCGTTGAAGATCCCGGGGGCCGCAAGTCGCATCAGTACTTC.

Many counts were recorded for this clonotype. The chain's CDR3 is CASALSTAGDTQYF. In DNA, the CDR3 is TGTGCCAGCGCTCTCAGCACAGCCGGAGATACGCAGTATTTT. The chain has TRBV7-9 and TRBJ2-3; D not certain. This CDR3 has 14 amino acids. Germline V gives CDR1 SEHNR, CDR2 FQNEAQ (reference sequence). V lost 8 bases to trimming and J lost 5 bases, with 17 bases between them.

The rearrangement uses TRBV3-1 and TRBJ2-1; 10 bases are shared with TRBD2. The CDR3 extends over 16 amino acids. Germline lookup yields CDR1 LGHDT and CDR2 YNNKEL (reference sequence). The trim removed 2 bases at V and 7 bases at J, leaving 8 bases unmatched. CDR3: CASSQSLAGVGNEQFF. CDR3 DNA sequence: TGTGCCAGCAGCCAATCCCTAGCGGGAGTAGGAAATGAGCAGTTCTTC.

This clonotype has ten or more counts. This chain connects TRBV19 to TRBJ1-1; 7 bases match TRBD1. J lost 5 bases, V lost 5 bases, and 11 bases had no gene match. This CDR3 spans 15 amino acids. Germline CDR1 is LNHDA and CDR2 is SQIVND (reference sequence). The CDR3 sequence is CASSPRQGGETEAFF. The CDR3 DNA reads TGTGCCAGTAGTCCCAGACAGGGTGGGGAAACTGAAGCTTTCTTT.

Notes on this clonotype: This may come from a read error, since a much larger clone is one base off. The gene calls are TRBV10-3 and TRBJ2-3, with 7 bases fitting TRBD2. This CDR3 has 16 residues. V was pared by 4 bases and J by 4 bases, with 11 bases of the junction left unmatched. CDR1 is ENHRY, CDR2 SYGVKD, per germline. CDR3 residues: CAISGGTNGSADTQYF. As DNA, the CDR3 is TGTGCCATCAGTGGTGGGACTAACGGGAGCGCAGATACGCAGTATTTT.

This clonotype was counted a few times. The CDR3 bases are TGTGCCAGTAGGGACCGTCCAGGGGGCGCCTACAATGAGCAGTTCTTC. Translated: CASRDRPGGAYNEQFF. J is TRBJ2-1 and V is TRBV19; 8 nucleotides align to TRBD1. Germline-derived CDR1 and CDR2 are LNHDA and SQIVND (reference sequence). This CDR3 has 16 residues. The V and J ends lost 6 bases and 2 bases, in that order; junction bases with no gene match: 9.

This clonotype has more than one count but fewer than ten. V and J are TRBV30 and TRBJ2-2, with 11 bases matching TRBD2. CDR3 length equals 15 residues. Per the germline V gene, CDR1 is GTSNPN and CDR2 is SVGIG (reference sequence). J was trimmed by 6 bases and V by 0 bases; bases with no gene match: 3. The DNA of the CDR3 is TGTGCCTGGAGTGTACAGGGACTAGCGGCCGGGGAGCTGTTTTTT. This gives the protein CAWSVQGLAAGELFF.

This sequence joins TRBV3-1 and TRBJ2-1, with 11 bases identical to TRBD2. CDR3 length equals 15 residues. Germline V gene sequence: CDR1 LGHDT, CDR2 YNNKEL (reference sequence). V lost 5 bases, J lost 7 bases, and 7 bases stayed unmatched. CDR3 in amino acids: CASSEGLAVWNEQFF. CDR3 nucleotide sequence: TGTGCCAGCAGCGAGGGACTAGCGGTATGGAATGAGCAGTTCTTC.

The rearrangement uses TRBV20-1 and TRBJ1-6, with unresolved D. The CDR3 totals 13 residues. The germline CDR1 and CDR2 sequences are DFQATT and SNEGSKA (reference sequence). With 3 bases removed from V and 9 bases from J, the gap between germline ends came to 12 bases. CDR3 nucleotides: TGCAGTGCTAGTTGGCCATCGGGTTCACCCCTCCACTTT. The encoded protein is CSASWPSGSPLHF.

The J gene is TRBJ1-5, the V gene TRBV5-1, with D possibly TRBD1 on 5 matching bases. The V and J ends lost 4 bases and 3 bases respectively, with 14 bases between them. The CDR3 sequence is 15 residues long. The germline V gene has CDR1 SGHRS and CDR2 YFSETQ. CDR3 nucleotide sequence: TGCGCCAGCAGCCAGGACGGGGCTTTCAATCAGCCCCAGCATTTT. Translation gives CASSQDGAFNQPQHF.

This clonotype was detected only a few times. The chain joins TRBV9 to TRBJ2-1; D is unclear. This CDR3 spans 13 amino acids. V lost 4 bases to trimming and J lost 6 bases, with 11 bases between them. Looked up from germline, CDR1 is SGDLS and CDR2 is YYNGEE. CDR3 protein: CASSPHSGNEQFF. The DNA for the CDR3 is TGTGCCAGCAGCCCTCATTCTGGCAATGAGCAGTTCTTC.

This clonotype was detected ten times or more. This chain links TRBV20-1 with TRBJ2-2; TRBD2 matches at 7 bases. In germline, CDR1 is DFQATT, CDR2 SNEGSKA (reference sequence). This CDR3 is 15 amino acids long. J gave up 1 base and V 1 base, and 3 bases lay outside the gene matches. CDR3 bases: TGCAGTGCTAGAGGGCTAGCGGTGAACACCGGGGAGCTGTTTTTT. This gives the protein CSARGLAVNTGELFF.

In its sample, this clonotype was seen a few times. The CDR3 end shows no conserved phenylalanine or tryptophan, and so a read error is likely. It is unclear where the CDR3 begins or ends on the DNA, so no DNA is shown, and the CDR3 is as TCRdb lists it. The chain recombines TRBV7-3 with TRBJ2-1; the tabulated D call, TRBD2, remains unverified against the DNA. The CDR3 is 8 residues long, ends included. The germline V gene has CDR1 SGHTA and CDR2 FQGTGA. The CDR3 protein is CASSSSAG.

Notes on this clonotype: This sequence may be a read error, since a much larger clone differs from it by one base. The chain combines TRBV6-1 with TRBJ2-6, with 8 bases fitting TRBD1. This CDR3 spans 19 amino acids. Looked up from germline, CDR1 is MNHNS and CDR2 is SASEGT. V dropped 1 base and J dropped 1; count of bases not matched to a gene: 9. CDR3 sequence (DNA): TGTGCCAGCAGTGAAGGGTGGACAGGGACTTTGTCTGGGGCCAACGTCCTGACTTTC. It codes for CASSEGWTGTLSGANVLTF.

The gene calls are TRBV2 and TRBJ2-5; 11 positions agree with TRBD2. The J call could be wrong; TRBJ2-7 is a better fit for the DNA end. Looked up from germline, CDR1 is SNHLY and CDR2 is FYNNEI. This CDR3 has 13 residues. This CDR3 reads CATLAGDFYEQYF. CDR3 DNA: TGTGCCACACTAGCGGGAGATTTCTACGAGCAGTACTTC.

This clonotype was seen only a few times. V and J are TRBV30 and TRBJ1-1; TRBD1 might be the D (5 bases). Per germline, CDR1 GTSNPN and CDR2 SVGIG (reference sequence). V was pared by 8 bases and J by 5 bases, with 9 bases between. This CDR3 is built from 10 residues. The CDR3 protein is CAREGTEAFF. DNA for the CDR3: TGTGCCAGGGAGGGGACTGAAGCTTTCTTT.

About this clonotype: Being one base from a much bigger clone, this may be a read error. This sequence joins TRBV7-6 and TRBJ2-3; 11 nucleotides match TRBD2. CDR1 and CDR2 from the germline V gene are SGHVS and FNYEAQ. The CDR3 runs to 13 residues. V trimming: 4 bases; J trimming: 10 bases; junction bases outside the gene matches: 4. This CDR3 is CASSSHSGRAQYF. In nucleotides, the CDR3 is TGTGCCAGCAGCTCCCATAGCGGGAGGGCGCAGTATTTT.

In its sample, this clonotype was seen many times. CDR3 sequence reads: CSAPPVRGSLQETQYF. The CDR3 DNA reads as TGCAGTGCTCCGCCCGTGAGGGGGAGCCTCCAAGAGACCCAGTACTTC. The J gene is TRBJ2-5, the V gene TRBV20-1; tentatively, D is TRBD1 (6 bases). The germline V gene has CDR1 DFQATT and CDR2 SNEGSKA (reference sequence). The germline V and J ends were trimmed by 5 bases and 1 base, with 20 bases remaining between them. The CDR3 sequence is 16 residues long.